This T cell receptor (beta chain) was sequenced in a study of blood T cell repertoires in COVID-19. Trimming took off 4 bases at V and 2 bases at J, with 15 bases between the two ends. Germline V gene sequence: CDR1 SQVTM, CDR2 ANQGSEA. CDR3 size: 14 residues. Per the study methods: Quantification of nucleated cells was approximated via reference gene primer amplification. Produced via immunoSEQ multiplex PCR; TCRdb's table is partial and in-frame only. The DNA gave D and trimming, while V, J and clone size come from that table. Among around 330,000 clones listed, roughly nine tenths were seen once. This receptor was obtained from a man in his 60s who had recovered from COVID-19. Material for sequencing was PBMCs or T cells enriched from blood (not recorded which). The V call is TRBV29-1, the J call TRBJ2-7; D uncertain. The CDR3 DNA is TGCAGCGTTGTGGCAGTTCAATTCCCCTACGAGCAGTACTTC. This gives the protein CSVVAVQFPYEQYF.